This T cell receptor beta chain appears in the sequencing data of a study of Tregs in tolerant kidney transplant recipients. Broader study findings: Validation in larger populations is needed because few patients were studied. Donor-specific Treg expansion exceeded global Treg expansion in tolerant patients, suggesting antigen drive.

Assay: immunoSEQ multiplex PCR; the TCRdb copy retains only in-frame clones and omits some. The listing contains roughly 50,000 clones. As for this clone: The antigen is not known. The CDR3 end lies 3 residues beyond the end of the read and is filled in from the germline J gene.

The germline V gene encodes CDR1 SGHTA and CDR2 FQGNSA. The CDR3 is made up of 14 amino acids. The ends lost 3 bases at V and 5 bases at J; junction bases unmatched: 3. Unstimulated regulatory T cells (CD4+CD25+CD127-), CD4+CD25- non-regulatory cells, CD4 and CD8 cells were FACS-sorted from thawed PBMCs. This clonotype was obtained from a human donor who received a combined kidney and bone marrow transplant. Sequenced material: CD4+ T cells from blood, taken before the transplant. The chain couples TRBV7-2 to TRBJ1-5; 8 nucleotides align to TRBD1. The CDR3 bases that were read are TGTGCCAGCAGCTTCGACAGGGGCGATCAGCCC. Amino acid sequence: CASSFDRGDQP. The full CDR3 sequence reads CASSFDRGDQPQHF.